Each of the 10 T cell receptor beta chains below was sequenced from the same sample in a study of human T cells and chemical hapten exposure. TCRdb re-derived calls from the RACE reads in MiXCR, one entry per CDR3 protein. The sample consists of fewer than 200,000 distinct CDR3 sequences, around 22% of them appearing once. Time point here: patch test 1, 2 weeks after DPC sensitization. This sample's treatment: therapeutic diphenylcyclopropenone sensitization with weekly scalp DPC. Sequencing used whole blood, obtained in connection with sensitization to the hapten diphenylcyclopropenone (DPC). The receptors derive from a woman aged 50 to 60 with alopecia areata. Some clones in this sample may be carry-over from other donors' samples.

In this sample, this clonotype turned up a few times. The chain couples TRBV5-1 to TRBJ2-5, with D perhaps TRBD1 (6 bases). The CDR3 covers 15 residues. With 3 bases removed from V and 4 bases from J, the gap between germline ends came to 16 bases. CDR1 is SGHRS, CDR2 YFSETQ, per germline. The CDR3 sequence is CASSYGNGQTETQYF. CDR3 nucleotide sequence: TGCGCCAGCAGCTACGGTAACGGACAGACAGAGACCCAGTACTTC.

This clonotype was recorded a few times. This rearrangement joins TRBV11-2 to TRBJ2-1, with TRBD2 matching over 9 bases. CDR3 length equals 14 residues. V lost 2 bases and J lost 7; bases outside the gene matches: 3. Germline loops: CDR1 SGHAT, CDR2 FQNNGV. The chain's CDR3 is CASSLLAGRNEQFF. DNA of the CDR3: TGTGCCAGCAGCTTACTAGCGGGAAGGAATGAGCAGTTCTTC.

There are a few counts of this clonotype. J is TRBJ2-3 and V is TRBV29-1, with 9 nucleotides matching TRBD1. The J segment lost 9 bases and the V segment lost 7 bases, leaving 20 bases of the junction unmatched. The germline V gene encodes CDR1 SQVTM and CDR2 ANQGSEA. This CDR3 has 16 residues. The CDR3 DNA follows: TGCAGCGCAACCCAGGGGGGACAGGGCCCCTCAACCACGCAGTATTTT. Translated: CSATQGGQGPSTTQYF.

On this clonotype itself: One end of the junction fails to match germline, which may point to a read error. The chain employs TRBV7-8 and TRBJ1-5, with D possibly TRBD1 on 5 matching bases. This CDR3 is 16 amino acids long. Germline V gene lookup returns CDR1 SGHVS and CDR2 FQNEAQ. CDR3 nucleotides: TGTGCCTGCAGCTTAGGATCAGGGTTAAGCAATCAGCCCCAGCATTTT. Protein: CACSLGSGLSNQPQHF.

The chain employs TRBV14 and TRBJ1-1; no reliable D call. Trimming took 1 base from V and 5 from J, leaving 11 bases between them. CDR3 size: 14 residues. Looked up from germline, CDR1 is SGHDN and CDR2 is FVKESK. CDR3 bases: TGTGCCAGCAGCCAAGCTGTGGTGACGACTGAAGCTTTCTTT. Translated: CASSQAVVTTEAFF.

The gene calls are TRBV7-2 and TRBJ2-3; 7 bases are a match to TRBD2. This CDR3 has 15 residues. With 4 bases clipped from V and 4 bases from J, the junction kept 8 bases outside the gene matches. Germline assignment: CDR1 SGHTA and CDR2 FQGNSA. The CDR3 sequence is CASSSQGGSADTQYF. The CDR3 coding sequence is TGTGCCAGCAGCTCGCAGGGAGGGAGTGCAGATACGCAGTATTTT.

The chain recombines TRBV29-1 with TRBJ2-1, with unresolved D. CDR3 length: 13 amino acids. The V gene's germline CDR1 is SQVTM and CDR2 ANQGSEA. The germline V and J ends were trimmed by 5 bases and 5 bases, with 13 bases remaining between them. The DNA for the CDR3 is TGCAGCGTTCGACACCTGAGCCACAATGAGCAGTTCTTC. Its translation is CSVRHLSHNEQFF.

At least ten counts were recorded for this clonotype. In DNA, the CDR3 is TGCAGCGTTGGCCAGGGAAGCAATCAGCCCCAGCATTTT. Protein: CSVGQGSNQPQHF. This sequence joins TRBV29-1 and TRBJ1-5; D possibly corresponds to TRBD1 (5 bases). Germline CDR1 reads SQVTM; CDR2 reads ANQGSEA. This CDR3 has 13 amino acids. Trimming removed 4 bases at V and 1 base at J, with 8 bases between.

This clonotype has only a few counts. This sequence joins TRBV7-2 and TRBJ2-7; weak D call: TRBD1 (5 bases). The ends were cut back, 2 bases at V and 6 bases at J, with 11 bases in the middle. From germline, CDR1 is SGHTA and CDR2 FQGNSA. The CDR3 runs 13 residues. The CDR3 loop reads CASSLTRAGEQYF. The CDR3, as DNA: TGTGCCAGCAGCTTAACCAGGGCCGGCGAGCAGTACTTC.

The rearrangement uses TRBV6-2 or TRBV6-3 and TRBJ2-1; D might be TRBD2 (5 bases). Germline CDR1 reads MNHEY; CDR2 reads SVGEGT. The CDR3 length is 14 residues. Trimming took 8 bases from V and 3 from J, leaving 14 bases between them. CDR3 DNA: TGTGCCAGCCGCTCCTCGGGGAACTACAATGAGCAGTTCTTC. Residues: CASRSSGNYNEQFF.